This TCR beta chain was sequenced during a study of spatial heterogeneity in lung cancer. Sample time point: sample taken at primary tumor resection. The study sequenced unsorted whole RNA from tumor, nontumor lung or frozen PBMC. This clonotype was seen a few times. In TCRdb, the 5' RACE reads were re-called with MiXCR into one record per CDR3 protein. The table shows some 64,000 distinct CDR3 sequences, with 8.4% occurring only once. From germline, CDR1 is LGHDT and CDR2 YNNKEL (reference sequence). The CDR3 spans 16 residues. V shed 4 bases and J 1 base; nucleotides not matched to a gene: 6. Sequenced material: PBMCs, taken at surgery. The V gene is TRBV3-1, the J gene TRBJ2-3; 9 bases agree with TRBD2. The origin of this receptor is a female donor with early-stage non-small cell lung cancer. CDR3 nucleotides: TGTGCCAGCAGCCTGACTAGCGGAAAGGGCACAGATACGCAGTATTTT. This encodes CASSLTSGKGTDTQYF.